This T cell receptor (beta chain) was profiled in a study of shared clonotypes between healthy human individuals. Only in-frame clones appear in the TCRdb table, and some are missing; sequencing was by immunoSEQ multiplex PCR. The table includes about 2 million clones, around 96% detected once. The CDR3 sequence is 16 residues long. Trimming removed 4 bases from V and 0 bases from J; junction bases left unmatched: 8. Germline V gene sequence: CDR1 MDHEN, CDR2 SYDVKM. Naive CD8 cells, CD45RO-negative and positively selected for CCR7, excluded terminally differentiated effector memory CD45RA+ cells. This clonotype was sampled from a man aged 18-30 years in good health. Sequences were obtained from naive CD8+ T cells sorted from blood. This chain joins TRBV28 and TRBJ1-2; the match to TRBD1 covers 7 bases. In nucleotides, the CDR3 is TGTGCCAGCAGTTCCCGTACAGGGGCAGCTAACTATGGCTACACCTTC. Translating it yields CASSSRTGAANYGYTF.